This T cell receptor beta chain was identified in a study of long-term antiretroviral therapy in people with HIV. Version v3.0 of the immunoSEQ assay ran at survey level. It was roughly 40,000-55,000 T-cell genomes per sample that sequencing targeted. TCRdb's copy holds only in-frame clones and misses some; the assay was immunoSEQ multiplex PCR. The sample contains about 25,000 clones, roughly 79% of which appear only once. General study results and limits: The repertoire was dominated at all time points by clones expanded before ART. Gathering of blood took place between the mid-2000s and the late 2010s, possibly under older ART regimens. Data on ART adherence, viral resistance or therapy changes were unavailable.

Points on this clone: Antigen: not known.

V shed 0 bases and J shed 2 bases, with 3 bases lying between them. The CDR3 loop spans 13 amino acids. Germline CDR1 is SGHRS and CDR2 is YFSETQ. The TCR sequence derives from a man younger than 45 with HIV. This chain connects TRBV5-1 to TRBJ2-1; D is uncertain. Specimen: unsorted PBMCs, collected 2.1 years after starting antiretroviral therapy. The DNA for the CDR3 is TGCGCCAGCAGCTTGGACCCCTACAATGAGCAGTTCTTC. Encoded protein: CASSLDPYNEQFF.